A single sample gave rise to the 8 T cell receptor beta chains below, sequenced in a study of blood T cell repertoires in COVID-19. Profiled with immunoSEQ multiplex PCR; TCRdb holds only in-frame clones, not every one. The repertoire has approximately 230,000 clones, around 90% of them found once; the top ten carry roughly 3%. The sequenced sample consisted of peripheral blood. These receptors were collected from a young man with active or convalescent COVID-19.

The chain links TRBV5-1 to TRBJ2-3; 7 positions match TRBD2. Losses at the gene ends were 2 bases for V and 2 bases for J; bases not matched to a gene: 5. The CDR3 spans 15 residues. Germline-derived CDR1 and CDR2 are SGHRS and YFSETQ. The CDR3 loop reads CASSFRAGTTDTQYF. CDR3 DNA sequence: TGCGCCAGCAGCTTCCGAGCGGGAACCACAGATACGCAGTATTTT.

This chain connects TRBV30 to TRBJ1-5; 7 positions agree with TRBD1. J gave up 4 bases and V 3 bases, and 9 bases lay outside the gene matches. The CDR3 has 15 amino acids. The V gene's germline CDR1 is GTSNPN and CDR2 SVGIG (reference sequence). This CDR3 is CAWRLTGAANQPQHF. CDR3 DNA: TGTGCCTGGAGACTTACAGGGGCCGCAAATCAGCCCCAGCATTTT.

The V and J genes are TRBV6-5 and TRBJ2-3, with 10 bases lining up with TRBD2. V lost 2 bases, J lost 4 bases, and 3 bases stayed unmatched. CDR1 is MNHEY, CDR2 SVGAGI, per germline. The CDR3 spans 15 residues. The CDR3 spells CASSYQRGGADTQYF. CDR3 bases: TGTGCCAGCAGTTACCAGCGGGGGGGCGCAGATACGCAGTATTTT.

This chain links TRBV2 with TRBJ2-1; 10 bases are shared with TRBD2. From germline, CDR1 is SNHLY and CDR2 FYNNEI. V lost 4 bases, J lost 0 bases, and 3 bases stayed unmatched. The CDR3 is 16 residues long. CDR3 sequence: CASSASGGGSYNEQFF. Here the CDR3 DNA reads TGTGCCAGCAGTGCCAGCGGGGGGGGCTCCTACAATGAGCAGTTCTTC.

The table lists this clone with a count of one. V gene TRBV7-2 combines with J gene TRBJ1-1; tentatively, D is TRBD1 (5 bases). The CDR3 has 15 amino acids. Germline V gene lookup returns CDR1 SGHTA and CDR2 FQGNSA. Trimming cost V 1 base and J 2 bases, with 11 bases left between them. CDR3 DNA: TGTGCCAGCAGCTTAGTCTGGGGGGGAAACACTGAAGCTTTCTTT. Its protein is CASSLVWGGNTEAFF.

This clone was found a few times. V and J are TRBV6-6 and TRBJ2-7, with a weak D call TRBD2 (7 bases). Trimming shortened V by 2 bases and J by 5 bases, and 19 bases separated the two germline ends. Germline V CDR1 and CDR2: MNHNY, SVGAGI (reference sequence). The CDR3 consists of 16 residues. CDR3 loop: CASSYPRGALFDEQYF. As DNA, the CDR3 is TGTGCCAGCAGTTACCCACGGGGGGCTTTGTTCGACGAGCAGTACTTC.

The chain employs TRBV12-3 or TRBV12-4 and TRBJ1-5; perhaps TRBD1 as D (5 bases). The CDR3 extends over 13 amino acids. V dropped 6 bases and J dropped 9 bases, with 15 bases sitting between them. The CDR3 spells CASSPDPDRPQHF. CDR3 nucleotide sequence: TGTGCCAGCAGCCCTGATCCTGACAGGCCCCAGCATTTT.

V usage is TRBV6-5 and J usage is TRBJ2-2; TRBD1 might be the D (5 bases). In germline, CDR1 is MNHEY, CDR2 SVGAGI. The CDR3 covers 13 residues. V shed 6 bases and J shed 4 bases, with 9 bases lying between them. The CDR3 reads CASRGLSTGELFF. CDR3 bases: TGTGCCAGCAGGGGGCTAAGCACCGGGGAGCTGTTTTTT.